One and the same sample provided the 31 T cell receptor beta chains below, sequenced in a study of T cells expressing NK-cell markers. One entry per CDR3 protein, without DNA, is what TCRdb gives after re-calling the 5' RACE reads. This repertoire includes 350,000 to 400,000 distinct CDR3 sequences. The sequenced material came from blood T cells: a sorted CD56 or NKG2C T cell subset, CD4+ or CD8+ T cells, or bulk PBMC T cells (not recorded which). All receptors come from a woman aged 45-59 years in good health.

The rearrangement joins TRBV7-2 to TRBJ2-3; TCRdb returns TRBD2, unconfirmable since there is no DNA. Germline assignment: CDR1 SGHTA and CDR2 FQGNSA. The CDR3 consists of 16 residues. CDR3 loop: CASSLTSGSTTDTQYF. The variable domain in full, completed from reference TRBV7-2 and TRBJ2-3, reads GAGVSQSPSNKVTEKGKDVELRCDPISGHTALYWYRQSLGQGLEFLIYFQGNSAPDKSGLPSDRFSAERTGGSVSTLTIQRTQQEDSAVYLCASSLTSGSTTDTQYFGPGTRLTVL.

The chain's CDR3 is CASSAHRTGTGELFF. The V gene is TRBV5-1, the J gene TRBJ2-2; the D call from TCRdb, TRBD1, cannot be confirmed without DNA. The CDR3 spans 15 residues. CDR1 is SGHRS and CDR2 is YFSETQ in the germline V gene. The full variable domain, in which reference TRBV5-1 and TRBJ2-2 provide the parts outside the CDR3, is KAGVTQTPRYLIKTRGQQVTLSCSPISGHRSVSWYQQTPGQGLQFLFEYFSETQRNKGNFPGRFSGRQFSNSRSEMNVSTLELGDSALYLCASSAHRTGTGELFFGEGSRLTVL.

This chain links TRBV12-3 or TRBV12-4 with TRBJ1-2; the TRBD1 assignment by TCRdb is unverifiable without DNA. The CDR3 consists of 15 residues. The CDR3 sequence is CASSFDHTGAAGYTF.

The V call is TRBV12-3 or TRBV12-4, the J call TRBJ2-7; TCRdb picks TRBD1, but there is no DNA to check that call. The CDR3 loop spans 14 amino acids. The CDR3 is CASSFGLSRGEQYF.

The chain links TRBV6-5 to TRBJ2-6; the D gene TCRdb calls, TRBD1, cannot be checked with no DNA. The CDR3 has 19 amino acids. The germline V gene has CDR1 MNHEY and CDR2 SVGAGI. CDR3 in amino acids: CASSIHLGQGALGANVLTF.

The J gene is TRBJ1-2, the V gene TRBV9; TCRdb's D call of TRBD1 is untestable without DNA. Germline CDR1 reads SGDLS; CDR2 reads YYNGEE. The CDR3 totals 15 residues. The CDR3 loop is CASSVDGRGLYGYTF.

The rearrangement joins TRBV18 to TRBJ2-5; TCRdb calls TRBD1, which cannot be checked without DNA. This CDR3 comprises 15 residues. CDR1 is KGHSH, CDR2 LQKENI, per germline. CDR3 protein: CASSPGKRGGETQYF. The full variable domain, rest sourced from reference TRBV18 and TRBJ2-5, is NAGVMQNPRHLVRRRGQEARLRCSPMKGHSHVYWYRQLPEEGLKFMVYLQKENIIDESGMPKERFSAEFPKEGPSILRIQQVVRGDSAAYFCASSPGKRGGETQYFGPGTRLLVL.

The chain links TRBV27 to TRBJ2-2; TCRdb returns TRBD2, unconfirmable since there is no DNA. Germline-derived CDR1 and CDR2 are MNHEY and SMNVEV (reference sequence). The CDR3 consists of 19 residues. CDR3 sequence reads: CASSTLGISGSWGTGELFF.

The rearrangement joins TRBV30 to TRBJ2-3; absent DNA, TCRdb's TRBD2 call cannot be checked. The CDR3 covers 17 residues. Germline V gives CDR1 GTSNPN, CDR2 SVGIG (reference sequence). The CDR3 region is CAWRESGTSGRPDTQYF.

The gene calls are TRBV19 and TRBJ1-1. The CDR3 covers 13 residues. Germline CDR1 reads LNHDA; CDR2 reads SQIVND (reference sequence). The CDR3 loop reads CASSIKSYTEAFF. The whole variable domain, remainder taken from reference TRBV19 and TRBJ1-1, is DGGITQSPKYLFRKEGQNVTLSCEQNLNHDAMYWYRQDPGQGLRLIYYSQIVNDFQKGDIAEGYSVSREKKESFPLTVTSAQKNPTAFYLCASSIKSYTEAFFGQGTRLTVV.

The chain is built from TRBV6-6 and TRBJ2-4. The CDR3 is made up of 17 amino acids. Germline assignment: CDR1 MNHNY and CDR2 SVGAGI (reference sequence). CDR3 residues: CASSYSPGSLAKNIQYF.

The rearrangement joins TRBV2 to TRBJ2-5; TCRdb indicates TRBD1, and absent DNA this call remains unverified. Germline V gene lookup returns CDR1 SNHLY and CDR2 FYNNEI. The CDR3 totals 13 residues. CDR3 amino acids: CASSDLDRETQYF.

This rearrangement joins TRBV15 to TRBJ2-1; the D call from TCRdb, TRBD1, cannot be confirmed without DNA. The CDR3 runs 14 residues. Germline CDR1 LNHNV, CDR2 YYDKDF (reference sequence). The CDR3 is CATSNGQVLNEQFF.

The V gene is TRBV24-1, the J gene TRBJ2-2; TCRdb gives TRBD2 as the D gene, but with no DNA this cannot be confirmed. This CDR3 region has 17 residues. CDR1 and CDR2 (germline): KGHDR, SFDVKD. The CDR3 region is CATSEPPGLAVTGELFF.

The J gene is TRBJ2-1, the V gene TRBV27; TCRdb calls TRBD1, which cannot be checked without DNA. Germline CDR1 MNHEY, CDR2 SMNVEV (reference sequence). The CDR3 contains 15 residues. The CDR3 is CASSLGTGFYNEQFF.

The CDR3 loop reads CAISESASGRSSYEQYF. The chain couples TRBV10-3 to TRBJ2-7; TCRdb gives TRBD2 as the D gene, but with no DNA this cannot be confirmed. Germline V gene data show CDR1 as ENHRY and CDR2 as SYGVKD. The CDR3 is made up of 17 amino acids.

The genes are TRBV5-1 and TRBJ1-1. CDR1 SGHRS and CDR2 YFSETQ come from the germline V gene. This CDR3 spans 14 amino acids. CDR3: CASSLDRPAGEAFF.

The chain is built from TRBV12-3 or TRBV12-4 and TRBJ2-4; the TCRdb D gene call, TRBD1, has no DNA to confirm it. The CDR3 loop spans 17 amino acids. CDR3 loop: CASSFLAGQGAKNIQYF.

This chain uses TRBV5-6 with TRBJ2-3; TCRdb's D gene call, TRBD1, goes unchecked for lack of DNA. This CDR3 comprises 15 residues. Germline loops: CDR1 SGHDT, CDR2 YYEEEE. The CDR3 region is CASSLAPGFLDTQYF.

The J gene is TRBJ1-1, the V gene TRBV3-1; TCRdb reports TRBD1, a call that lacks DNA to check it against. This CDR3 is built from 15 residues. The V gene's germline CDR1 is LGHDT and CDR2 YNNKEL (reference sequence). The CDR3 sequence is CASSQGGGLGTEAFF.

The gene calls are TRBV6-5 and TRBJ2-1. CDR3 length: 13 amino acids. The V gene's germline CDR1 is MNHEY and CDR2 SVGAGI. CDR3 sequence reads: CASSYSNRNEQFF.

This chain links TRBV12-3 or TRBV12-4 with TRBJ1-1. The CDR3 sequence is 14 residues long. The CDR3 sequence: CASKELTWNTEAFF.

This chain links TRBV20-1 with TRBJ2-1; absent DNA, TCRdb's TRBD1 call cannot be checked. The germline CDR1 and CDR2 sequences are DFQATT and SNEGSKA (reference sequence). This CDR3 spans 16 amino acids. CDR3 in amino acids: CSARDVGQGPHNEQFF.

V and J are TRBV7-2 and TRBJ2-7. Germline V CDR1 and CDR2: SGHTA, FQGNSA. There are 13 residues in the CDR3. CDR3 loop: CASSFGEVYEQYF.

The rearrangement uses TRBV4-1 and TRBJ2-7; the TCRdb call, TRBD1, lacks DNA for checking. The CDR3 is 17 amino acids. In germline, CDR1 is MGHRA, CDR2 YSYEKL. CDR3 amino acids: CASTGGTGTGVSYEQYF.

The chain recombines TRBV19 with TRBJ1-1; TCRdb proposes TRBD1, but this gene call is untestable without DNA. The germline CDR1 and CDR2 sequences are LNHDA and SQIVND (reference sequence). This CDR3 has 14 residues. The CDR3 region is CASSIRSTESEAFF.

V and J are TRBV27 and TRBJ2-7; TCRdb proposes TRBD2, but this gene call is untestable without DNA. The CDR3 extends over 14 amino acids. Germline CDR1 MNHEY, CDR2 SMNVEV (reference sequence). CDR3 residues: CASSLLAGALEQYF.

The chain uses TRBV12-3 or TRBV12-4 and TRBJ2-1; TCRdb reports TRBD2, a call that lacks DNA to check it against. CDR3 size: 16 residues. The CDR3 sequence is CASSFLRDSNYNEQFF.

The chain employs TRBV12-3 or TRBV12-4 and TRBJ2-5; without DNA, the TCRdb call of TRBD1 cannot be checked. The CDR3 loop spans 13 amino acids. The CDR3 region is CASSSTAQVFQYF.

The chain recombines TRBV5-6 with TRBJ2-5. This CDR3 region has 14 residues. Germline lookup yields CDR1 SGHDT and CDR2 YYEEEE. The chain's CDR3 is CASSFRVHEETQYF.

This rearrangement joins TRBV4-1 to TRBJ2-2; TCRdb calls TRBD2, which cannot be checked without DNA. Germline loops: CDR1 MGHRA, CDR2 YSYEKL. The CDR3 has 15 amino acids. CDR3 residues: CASSPSGSHTGELFF.